The text below deals with one TCR beta chain. Original data processing: Estimated nucleated cell counts came from reference gene primer amplification. The method was immunoSEQ multiplex PCR; TCRdb's version includes in-frame clones alone and lacks a portion of them. V, J and clone size derive from that table, while D and trimming were established from the DNA sequence. The sample lists approximately 26,000 clones, about nine tenths occurring once. CDR3 size: 14 residues. Losses at the gene ends were 3 bases for V and 2 bases for J; bases not matched to a gene: 4. Germline lookup yields CDR1 GTSNPN and CDR2 SVGIG (reference sequence). The data are from a study of blood T cell repertoires in COVID-19.

The chain combines TRBV30 with TRBJ2-1; 7 nucleotides line up with TRBD1. The TCR comes from a human donor in a cohort sampled during active COVID-19. The donor label of this sample is uncertain. The specimen was peripheral blood. The CDR3 is CAWSPGQTYNEQFF. DNA of the CDR3: TGTGCCTGGAGCCCGGGACAGACCTACAATGAGCAGTTCTTC.